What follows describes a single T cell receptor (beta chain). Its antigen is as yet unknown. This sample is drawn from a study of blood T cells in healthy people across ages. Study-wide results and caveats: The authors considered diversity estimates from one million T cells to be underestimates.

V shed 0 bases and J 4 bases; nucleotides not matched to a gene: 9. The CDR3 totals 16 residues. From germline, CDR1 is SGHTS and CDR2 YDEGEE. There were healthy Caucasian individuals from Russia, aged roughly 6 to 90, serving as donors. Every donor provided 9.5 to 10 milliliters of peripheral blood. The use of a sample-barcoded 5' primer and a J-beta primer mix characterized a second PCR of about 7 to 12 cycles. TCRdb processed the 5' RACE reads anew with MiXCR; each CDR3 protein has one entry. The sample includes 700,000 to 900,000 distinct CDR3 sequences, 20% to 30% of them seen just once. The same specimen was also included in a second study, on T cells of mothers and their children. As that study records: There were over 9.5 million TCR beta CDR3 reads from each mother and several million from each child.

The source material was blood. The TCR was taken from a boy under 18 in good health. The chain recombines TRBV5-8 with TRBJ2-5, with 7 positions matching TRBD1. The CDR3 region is CASSLGRQGPAETQYF. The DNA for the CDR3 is TGTGCCAGCAGCTTGGGGAGACAGGGTCCGGCAGAGACCCAGTACTTC.